This T cell receptor beta chain was identified during a study of blood T cell repertoires in COVID-19. Study at large: T cells, B-cell-depleted T cells, or PBMCs provided the cDNA or gDNA that served as material.

Profiling relied on immunoSEQ multiplex PCR, and the TCRdb table lists in-frame clones only, not all of them. The profile shows about 50,000 clones, around 86% of them singletons. The V and J ends lost 5 bases and 2 bases respectively, with 9 bases between them. Germline CDR1 KGHSH, CDR2 LQKENI. The CDR3 consists of 13 residues. This receptor was obtained from a woman in her forties or fifties who had recovered from COVID-19. Sequencing was carried out using PBMCs or T cells enriched from blood (not recorded which). V is TRBV18 and J is TRBJ1-1; D remains unclear. CDR3 coding DNA: TGTGCCAGCTCAACGGGATCTAACACTGAAGCTTTCTTT. Its protein is CASSTGSNTEAFF.